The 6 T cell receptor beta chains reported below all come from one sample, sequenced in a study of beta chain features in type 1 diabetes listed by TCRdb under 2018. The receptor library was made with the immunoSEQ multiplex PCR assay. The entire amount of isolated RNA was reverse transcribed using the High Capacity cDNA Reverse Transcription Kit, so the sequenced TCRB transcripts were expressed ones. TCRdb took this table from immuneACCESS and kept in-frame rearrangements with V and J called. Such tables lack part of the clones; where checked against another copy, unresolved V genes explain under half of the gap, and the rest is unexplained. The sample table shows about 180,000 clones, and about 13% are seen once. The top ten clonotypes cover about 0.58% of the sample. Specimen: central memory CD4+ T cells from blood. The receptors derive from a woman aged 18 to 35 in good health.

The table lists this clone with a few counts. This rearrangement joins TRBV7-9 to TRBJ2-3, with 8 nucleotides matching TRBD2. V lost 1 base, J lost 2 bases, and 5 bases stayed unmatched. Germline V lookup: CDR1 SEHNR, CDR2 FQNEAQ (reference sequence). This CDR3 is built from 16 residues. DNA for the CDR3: TGTGCCAGCAGCTTAGGAGTAGCGGGGTCCACAGATACGCAGTATTTT. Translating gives CASSLGVAGSTDTQYF.

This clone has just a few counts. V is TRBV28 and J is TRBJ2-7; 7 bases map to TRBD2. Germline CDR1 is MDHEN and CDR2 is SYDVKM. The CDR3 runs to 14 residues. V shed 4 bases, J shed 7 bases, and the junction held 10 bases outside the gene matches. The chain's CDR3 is CASSSSGTAGEQYF. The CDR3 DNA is TGTGCCAGCAGTTCGAGCGGCACAGCGGGGGAGCAGTACTTC.

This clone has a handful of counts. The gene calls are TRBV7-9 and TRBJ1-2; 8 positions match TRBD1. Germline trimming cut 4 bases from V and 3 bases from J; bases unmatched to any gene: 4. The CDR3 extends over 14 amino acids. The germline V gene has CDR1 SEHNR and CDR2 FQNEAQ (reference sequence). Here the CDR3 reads CASSWGQVHYGYTF. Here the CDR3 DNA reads TGTGCCAGCAGCTGGGGACAGGTTCACTATGGCTACACCTTC.

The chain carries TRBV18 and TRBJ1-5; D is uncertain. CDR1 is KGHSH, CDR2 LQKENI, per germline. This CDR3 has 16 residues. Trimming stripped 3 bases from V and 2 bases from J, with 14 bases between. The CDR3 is CASSPREGSGNQPQHF. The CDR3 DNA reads TGTGCCAGCTCACCCCGGGAGGGAAGCGGCAATCAGCCCCAGCATTTT.

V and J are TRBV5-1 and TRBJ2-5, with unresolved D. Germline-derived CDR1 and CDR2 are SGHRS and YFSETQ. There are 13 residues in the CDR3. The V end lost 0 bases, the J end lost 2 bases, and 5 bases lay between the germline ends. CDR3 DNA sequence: TGCGCCAGCAGCTTGGCTATACAAGAGACCCAGTACTTC. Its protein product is CASSLAIQETQYF.

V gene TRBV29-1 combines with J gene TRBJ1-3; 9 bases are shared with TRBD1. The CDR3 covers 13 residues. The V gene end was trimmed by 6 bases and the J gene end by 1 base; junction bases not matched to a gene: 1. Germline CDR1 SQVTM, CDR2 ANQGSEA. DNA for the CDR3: TGCAGCGTCGGGACAGGGTCTGGAAACACCATATATTTT. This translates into CSVGTGSGNTIYF.